These T cell receptor beta chains were read from a single sample in a study of blood T cell repertoires in COVID-19. Sequencing used immunoSEQ multiplex PCR; TCRdb keeps in-frame clones, though not all of them. In the table there are about 410,000 clones, more than 80% of which are singletons. Sequences were obtained from peripheral blood. The receptors originated from a woman aged 25 to 45 with active or convalescent COVID-19. CDR3s include the opening cysteine and the closing phenylalanine or tryptophan. Fields, in order: D gene, J gene, V gene, clone size, CDR3 protein, CDR3 DNA. A D gene is named only where the DNA matches it firmly. Expanded clones get a size class; other rows say once, few or many, or leave the size out.

>NA|TRBJ2-1|TRBV6-2/TRBV6-3|NA
CASSSGTTYNEQFF
TGTGCCAGCAGTTCTGGGACAACCTACAATGAGCAGTTCTTC
>NA|TRBJ1-2|TRBV5-4|NA
CASSSRGEGDYGYTF
TGTGCCAGCAGCTCCCGAGGGGAGGGGGACTATGGCTACACCTTC
>TRBD2|TRBJ2-1|TRBV7-8|NA
CASSMTSGRGNEQFF
TGTGCCAGCAGCATGACTAGCGGGAGAGGGAATGAGCAGTTCTTC
>NA|TRBJ1-1|TRBV10-2|NA
CASSEKLGRNTEAFF
TGCGCCAGCAGTGAGAAGTTAGGGAGGAACACTGAAGCTTTCTTT
>TRBD1|TRBJ1-1|TRBV7-9|once
CASSGQTGGTTEAFF
TGTGCCAGCAGCGGGCAGACAGGGGGAACCACTGAAGCTTTCTTT
>NA|TRBJ2-1|TRBV6-2/TRBV6-3|NA
CASSYGQGQLSYNEQFF
TGTGCCAGCAGTTACGGCCAAGGACAGTTGTCCTACAATGAGCAGTTCTTC
>TRBD1|TRBJ2-5|TRBV18|NA
CASSPPGQGRETQYF
TGTGCCAGCTCACCACCGGGACAGGGAAGGGAGACCCAGTACTTC
>NA|TRBJ1-1|TRBV7-9|NA
CASSLEPGNTEAFF
TGTGCCAGCAGCTTAGAACCGGGGAACACTGAAGCTTTCTTT
>NA|TRBJ2-4|TRBV11-2|once
CASSEREAGMTRYF
TGTGCCAGCAGCGAGCGCGAGGCCGGGATGACAAGGTACTTC
>NA|TRBJ2-5|TRBV6-5|once
CASGALQETQYF
TGTGCCAGCGGGGCTCTCCAAGAGACCCAGTACTTC
>NA|TRBJ2-1|TRBV7-8|NA
CASSLGGPEGRFF
TGTGCCAGCAGCTTGGGGGGGCCGGAAGGTCGGTTCTTC
>NA|TRBJ2-5|TRBV18|NA
CASSQGRQETQYF
TGTGCCAGCTCACAGGGGAGGCAAGAGACCCAGTACTTC
>NA|TRBJ2-5|TRBV28|NA
CASSATGWAETQYF
TGTGCCAGCAGTGCAACAGGGTGGGCAGAGACCCAGTACTTC
>NA|TRBJ1-3|TRBV4-1|NA
CASSQEDRQSGNTIYF
TGCGCCAGCAGCCAAGAAGACAGGCAATCTGGAAACACCATATATTTT
>NA|TRBJ1-1|TRBV7-6|NA
CASSLVGVSDTEAFF
TGTGCCAGCAGCTTAGTAGGGGTGAGTGACACTGAAGCTTTCTTT
>TRBD2|TRBJ2-7|TRBV6-6|NA
CASSSTSGGDYEQYF
TGTGCCAGCAGTTCAACTAGCGGGGGGGACTACGAGCAGTACTTC
>NA|TRBJ1-2|TRBV29-1|NA
CSVGTTWDFQYGYTF
TGCAGCGTGGGCACTACCTGGGACTTTCAATATGGCTACACCTTC
>TRBD1|TRBJ1-2|TRBV7-7|NA
CASSSRDRGIVRYGYTF
TGTGCCAGCAGCTCCCGGGACAGGGGGATCGTGAGGTATGGCTACACCTTC
>TRBD1|TRBJ2-5|TRBV11-2|NA
CASSLVAGGQETQYF
TGTGCCAGCAGCTTAGTCGCAGGGGGTCAAGAGACCCAGTACTTC
>TRBD1|TRBJ1-2|TRBV24-1|NA
CATSEFLQGAYGGYTF
TGTGCCACCAGTGAGTTTTTACAGGGGGCGTATGGTGGCTACACCTTC
>TRBD1|TRBJ1-2|TRBV12-3/TRBV12-4|NA
CASSQSTGTGVTF
TGTGCCAGCAGTCAATCTACAGGGACAGGAGTCACCTTC
>TRBD1|TRBJ1-5|TRBV11-3|NA
CASSLELQGARDSNQPQHF
TGTGCCAGCAGCTTAGAATTACAGGGGGCCCGGGATAGCAATCAGCCCCAGCATTTT
>TRBD1|TRBJ1-1|TRBV24-1|NA
CATSDGTGVKTEAFF
TGTGCCACCAGTGATGGGACAGGGGTGAAAACTGAAGCTTTCTTT
>NA|TRBJ2-5|TRBV10-3|NA
CAISDPGHLQETQYF
TGTGCCATCAGTGATCCAGGACACCTCCAAGAGACCCAGTACTTC
>TRBD1|TRBJ1-1|TRBV18|NA
CASSPRQGGSEAFF
TGTGCCAGCTCACCACGACAGGGAGGCAGTGAAGCTTTCTTT
>NA|TRBJ2-5|TRBV3-1/TRBV3-2|NA
CASSQGLIGVGETQYF
TGTGCCAGCAGCCAAGGTCTTATAGGGGTTGGAGAGACCCAGTACTTC
>NA|TRBJ1-2|TRBV10-3|few
CAISESGRGRSDYGYTF
TGTGCCATCAGTGAGTCAGGCAGGGGAAGGTCGGACTATGGCTACACCTTC
>NA|TRBJ2-5|TRBV4-1|NA
CASSQDPRNQETQYF
TGCGCCAGCAGCCAAGACCCGAGGAACCAAGAGACCCAGTACTTC
>NA|TRBJ1-5|TRBV15|NA
CATSRDQRGGNQPQHF
TGTGCCACCAGCAGAGATCAAAGGGGTGGCAATCAGCCCCAGCATTTT
>NA|TRBJ1-5|TRBV19|NA
CASSISVSGNQPQHF
TGTGCCAGTAGTATAAGCGTCTCGGGGAATCAGCCCCAGCATTTT
>TRBD2|TRBJ2-1|TRBV29-1|NA
CSFKTSQPTGQFF
TGCAGCTTCAAGACTAGCCAGCCGACGGGGCAGTTCTTC
>NA|TRBJ2-3|TRBV25-1|NA
CASSELFLTNTDTQYF
TGTGCCAGCAGTGAATTGTTCTTAACAAACACAGATACGCAGTATTTT
>TRBD1|TRBJ2-2|TRBV6-5|NA
CASRDRANTGELFF
TGTGCCAGCAGGGACAGGGCTAACACCGGGGAGCTGTTTTTT